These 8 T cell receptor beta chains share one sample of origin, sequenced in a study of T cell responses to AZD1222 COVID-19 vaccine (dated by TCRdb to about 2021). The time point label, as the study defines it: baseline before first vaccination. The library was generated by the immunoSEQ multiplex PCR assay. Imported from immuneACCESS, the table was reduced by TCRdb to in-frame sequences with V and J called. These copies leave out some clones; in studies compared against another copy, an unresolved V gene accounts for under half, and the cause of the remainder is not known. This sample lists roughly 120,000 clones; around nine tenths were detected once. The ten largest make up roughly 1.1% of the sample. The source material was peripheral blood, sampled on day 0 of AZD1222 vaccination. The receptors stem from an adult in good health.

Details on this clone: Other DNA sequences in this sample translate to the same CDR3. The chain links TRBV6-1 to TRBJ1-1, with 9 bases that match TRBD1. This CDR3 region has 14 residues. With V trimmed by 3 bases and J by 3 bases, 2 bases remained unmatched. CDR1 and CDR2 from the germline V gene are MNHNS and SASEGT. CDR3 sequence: CASSEGTGYTEAFF. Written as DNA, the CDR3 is TGTGCCAGCAGTGAGGGGACAGGGTACACTGAAGCTTTCTTT.

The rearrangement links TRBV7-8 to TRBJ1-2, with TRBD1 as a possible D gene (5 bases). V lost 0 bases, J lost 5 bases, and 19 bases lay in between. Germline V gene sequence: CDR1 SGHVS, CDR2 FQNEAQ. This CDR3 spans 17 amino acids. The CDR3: CASSLAKPAGGPYGYTF. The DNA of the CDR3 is TGTGCCAGCAGCTTAGCGAAACCAGCCGGGGGACCGTATGGCTACACCTTC.

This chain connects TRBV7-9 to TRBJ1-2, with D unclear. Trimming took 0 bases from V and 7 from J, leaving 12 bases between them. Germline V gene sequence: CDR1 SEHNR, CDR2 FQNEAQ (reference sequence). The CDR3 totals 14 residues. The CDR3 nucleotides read TGTGCCAGCAGCTTAGCTGGTGAGCTGACTGGCTACACCTTC. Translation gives CASSLAGELTGYTF.

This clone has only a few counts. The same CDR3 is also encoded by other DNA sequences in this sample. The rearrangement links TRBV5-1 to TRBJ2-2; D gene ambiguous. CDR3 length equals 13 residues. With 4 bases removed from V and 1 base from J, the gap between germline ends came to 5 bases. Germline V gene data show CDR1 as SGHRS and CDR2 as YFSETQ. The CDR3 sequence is CASSGQNTGELFF. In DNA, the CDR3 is TGCGCCAGCAGCGGCCAGAACACCGGGGAGCTGTTTTTT.

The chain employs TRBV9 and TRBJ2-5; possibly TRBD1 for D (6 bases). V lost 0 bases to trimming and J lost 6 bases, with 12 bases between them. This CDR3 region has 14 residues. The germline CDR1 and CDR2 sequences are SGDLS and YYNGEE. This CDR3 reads CASSVGAGEQTQYF. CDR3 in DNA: TGTGCCAGCAGCGTAGGGGCAGGGGAACAGACCCAGTACTTC.

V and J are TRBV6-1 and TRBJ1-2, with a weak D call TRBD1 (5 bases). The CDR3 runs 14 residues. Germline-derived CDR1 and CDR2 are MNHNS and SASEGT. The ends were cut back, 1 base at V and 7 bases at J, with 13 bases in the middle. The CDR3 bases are TGTGCCAGCAGTGAAGGGGGGGGTTTTAGTGGCTACACCTTC. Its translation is CASSEGGGFSGYTF.

The DNA of the CDR3 is TGTGCCAGCAGCTTCGCTCCGGGACTAGCGGGGGCGGGCACCGGGGAGCTGTTTTTT. Its protein product is CASSFAPGLAGAGTGELFF. V usage is TRBV13 and J usage is TRBJ2-2, with 14 nucleotides matching TRBD2. With 3 bases clipped from V and 4 bases from J, the junction kept 10 bases outside the gene matches. The CDR3 consists of 19 residues. The germline V gene has CDR1 PRHDT and CDR2 FYEKMQ (reference sequence).

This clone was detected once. The CDR3 bases are TGCGCCAGCAGCTTGGGAATATGGAAACCCCTCTCTGGAAACACCATATATTTT. Translating it yields CASSLGIWKPLSGNTIYF. The chain links TRBV5-1 to TRBJ1-3; D gene unclear. Germline values: CDR1 SGHRS, CDR2 YFSETQ. This CDR3 has 18 amino acids. V was clipped by 0 bases and J by 0 bases, with 16 bases between them.